These 15 T cell receptor beta chains originate from one sample sequenced in a study of cytomegalovirus exposure and HLA in healthy donors. The PCR was carried out with 60 Vbeta primers and 13 Jbeta primers. Libraries were prepared by immunoSEQ multiplex PCR; TCRdb keeps only in-frame clonotypes and omits some of them. The sample includes some 200,000 clones, over 65% of them seen just once. The sequencing sample was made of PBMCs. Source of these receptors: a woman aged 45 to 65 in good health and CMV-seropositive.

V and J are TRBV19 and TRBJ2-5, with 8 positions matching TRBD1. V lost 2 bases, J lost 4 bases, and 6 bases stayed unmatched. Germline V CDR1 and CDR2: LNHDA, SQIVND (reference sequence). The CDR3 contains 15 residues. The CDR3 loop is CASSIRQGKVETQYF. The CDR3 DNA is TGTGCCAGTAGTATACGACAGGGGAAAGTAGAGACCCAGTACTTC.

This clone was counted a few times. This chain uses TRBV6-5 with TRBJ1-1, with a possible D match to TRBD1 (6 bases). Germline V gene data show CDR1 as MNHEY and CDR2 as SVGAGI. The CDR3 runs 15 residues. V was shortened by 0 bases and J by 11 bases, with 19 bases between the two germline ends. The CDR3 DNA reads TGTGCCAGCAGTTACTCGAGGGATACAGGGACGTGGGCTTTCTTT. Protein sequence: CASSYSRDTGTWAFF.

In its sample, this clone was seen a few times. The V call is TRBV5-8, the J call TRBJ1-1; 8 bases match TRBD1. The CDR3 loop spans 16 amino acids. Germline CDR1 and CDR2: SGHTS and YDEGEE. V shed 2 bases and J 4 bases; nucleotides not matched to a gene: 10. The CDR3 loop reads CASSFWQGAGTTEAFF. The DNA for the CDR3 is TGTGCCAGCAGCTTCTGGCAGGGGGCGGGGACCACTGAAGCTTTCTTT.

The genes are TRBV27 and TRBJ2-3; TRBD2 matches at 7 bases. V lost 0 bases, J lost 0 bases, and 6 bases stayed unmatched. This CDR3 comprises 17 residues. Looked up from germline, CDR1 is MNHEY and CDR2 is SMNVEV (reference sequence). CDR3 region: CASSLSLGLTSTDTQYF. The CDR3 coding sequence is TGTGCCAGCAGTTTATCGTTGGGACTAACTAGCACAGATACGCAGTATTTT.

V and J are TRBV28 and TRBJ1-2; 8 bases align to TRBD1. Germline assignment: CDR1 MDHEN and CDR2 SYDVKM. CDR3 length: 12 amino acids. V gave up 5 bases and J gave up 8 bases; unmatched junction bases: 4. CDR3 nucleotides: TGTGCCAGCAGTCGGACAGGGAGCGGCTACACCTTC. As protein: CASSRTGSGYTF.

The sample holds a few counts of this clone. The chain couples TRBV6-5 to TRBJ2-7, with TRBD2 identical over 7 bases. Germline-derived CDR1 and CDR2 are MNHEY and SVGAGI. With V trimmed by 6 bases and J by 0 bases, 2 bases remained unmatched. There are 13 residues in the CDR3. The CDR3 sequence is CASSRTSSYEQYF. CDR3 DNA: TGTGCCAGCAGCCGGACTAGCTCCTACGAGCAGTACTTC.

The rearrangement links TRBV2 to TRBJ1-6; TRBD1 aligns across 8 bases. Germline CDR1 is SNHLY and CDR2 is FYNNEI. Trimming cost V 2 bases and J 7 bases; bases outside gene matches: 4. The CDR3 extends over 15 amino acids. CDR3 in amino acids: CASSEQQGANSPLHF. In nucleotides, the CDR3 is TGTGCCAGCAGTGAACAGCAGGGGGCGAATTCACCCCTCCACTTT.

The gene calls are TRBV4-2 and TRBJ2-5; 10 bases align to TRBD2. V was clipped by 1 base and J by 8 bases; unmatched bases: 13. The CDR3 has 17 amino acids. Germline CDR1 LGHNA, CDR2 YNFKEQ. The DNA for the CDR3 is TGTGCCAGCAGCCAAGTATCGAGCGGGGGGGCCGGGGGAACCCAGTACTTC. Translated, it gives CASSQVSSGGAGGTQYF.

The chain employs TRBV7-9 and TRBJ1-5; D is possibly TRBD1 (6 bases). CDR3 length: 13 amino acids. The V end lost 5 bases, the J end lost 6 bases, and 11 bases lay between the germline ends. CDR1 and CDR2 from the germline V gene are SEHNR and FQNEAQ (reference sequence). CDR3: CASSPGEGQPQHF. CDR3 coding DNA: TGTGCCAGCAGCCCAGGGGAGGGTCAGCCCCAGCATTTT.

The genes are TRBV5-4 and TRBJ2-3, with 7 positions matching TRBD2. Looked up from germline, CDR1 is SGHNT and CDR2 is YYREEE (reference sequence). The CDR3 covers 16 residues. With V trimmed by 4 bases and J by 4 bases, 12 bases remained unmatched. In DNA form, the CDR3 reads TGTGCCAGCAGCCCGGATGGTAGCGGGTTCTCAGATACGCAGTATTTT. It is translated as CASSPDGSGFSDTQYF.

The rearrangement joins TRBV7-9 to TRBJ1-2; D uncertain. Germline CDR1 is SEHNR and CDR2 is FQNEAQ (reference sequence). This CDR3 comprises 15 residues. The V end was cut by 5 bases, the J end by 2 bases, with 15 bases between. Here the CDR3 reads CASSIGAGNNYGYTF. CDR3 bases: TGTGCCAGCAGCATAGGCGCCGGGAACAACTATGGCTACACCTTC.

The gene calls are TRBV5-1 and TRBJ1-6; D is uncertain. V lost 4 bases to trimming and J lost 4 bases, with 15 bases between them. Per the germline V gene, CDR1 is SGHRS and CDR2 is YFSETQ. The CDR3 has 16 residues. CDR3 protein: CASSPDGGGYNSPLHF. CDR3 DNA: TGCGCCAGCAGCCCGGACGGAGGAGGTTATAATTCACCCCTCCACTTT.

V usage is TRBV9 and J usage is TRBJ1-2; D gene unclear. Between the trimmed V and J ends, which lost 0 bases and 1 base, there was a span of 4 bases. The CDR3 totals 13 residues. The germline V gene encodes CDR1 SGDLS and CDR2 YYNGEE. The CDR3: CASSVDSNYGYTF. As DNA, the CDR3 is TGTGCCAGCAGCGTAGACAGTAACTATGGCTACACCTTC.

This sequence joins TRBV28 and TRBJ1-2, with 11 bases matching TRBD1. Germline V gene data show CDR1 as MDHEN and CDR2 as SYDVKM. V lost 3 bases, J lost 8 bases, and 8 bases stayed unmatched. The CDR3 covers 15 residues. This CDR3 reads CASSFSGGTGGGYTF. CDR3 in DNA: TGTGCCAGCAGTTTTTCTGGGGGGACAGGGGGGGGCTACACCTTC.

V is TRBV10-3 and J is TRBJ2-7; 9 nucleotides match TRBD1. The CDR3 spans 15 residues. The V gene's germline CDR1 is ENHRY and CDR2 SYGVKD. V trimming: 6 bases; J trimming: 5 bases; junction bases outside the gene matches: 11. The CDR3 region is CAIRPPGTGLHEQYF. CDR3 sequence (DNA): TGTGCCATCAGACCTCCCGGGACAGGGTTACACGAGCAGTACTTC.